This T cell receptor beta chain is drawn from a study of cytomegalovirus exposure and HLA in healthy donors. The CDR3 totals 14 residues. Germline loops: CDR1 SGHNT, CDR2 YYREEE (reference sequence). Trimming left V 0 bases short and J 4 bases short, with 10 bases between. PCR used 60 Vbeta primers and 13 Jbeta primers. TCRdb's table, derived via immunoSEQ multiplex PCR, lists solely in-frame clones and lacks some. The sample contains roughly 150,000 clones, about 88% of which appear only once. This clonotype was sampled from a man aged 25-45 years in good health and CMV-seropositive. V gene TRBV5-4 combines with J gene TRBJ2-5; weak D call: TRBD2 (6 bases). Sequencing was done on a sample of PBMCs. CDR3 in amino acids: CASSLAGGRETQYF. The DNA for the CDR3 is TGTGCCAGCAGCTTGGCCGGGGGTAGAGAGACCCAGTACTTC. Full variable domain (missing parts from reference TRBV5-4 and TRBJ2-5): ETGVTQSPTHLIKTRGQQVTLRCSSQSGHNTVSWYQQALGQGPQFIFQYYREEENGRGNFPPRFSGLQFPNYSSELNVNALELDDSALYLCASSLAGGRETQYFGPGTRLLVL.